Shown below are 22 T cell receptor beta chains from a single sample sequenced in a study of response to subunit inactivated influenza vaccine. Each CDR3 protein gets one entry after TCRdb re-called the RT-PCR reads with MiXCR. The table lists approximately 730,000 distinct CDR3 sequences, more than 11% of them singletons, with roughly 6.4% in the top ten. Source: PBMCs from blood, taken 14 to 15 days before vaccination. These receptors were obtained from a man aged 50 to 59 who received an inactivated influenza vaccine.

V usage is TRBV7-8 and J usage is TRBJ2-5, with D maybe TRBD2 (6 bases). This CDR3 is built from 15 residues. Germline V CDR1 and CDR2: SGHVS, FQNEAQ. V lost 5 bases and J 2 bases, leaving 15 bases between the germline ends. In DNA form, the CDR3 reads TGTGCCAGCAGCCCCAGGAGGGCGAAACAAGAGACCCAGTACTTC. This encodes CASSPRRAKQETQYF.

This chain links TRBV20-1 with TRBJ2-3, with TRBD1 matching 10 bases. The CDR3 length is 16 residues. Germline V gives CDR1 DFQATT, CDR2 SNEGSKA (reference sequence). J gave up 6 bases and V 3 bases, and 12 bases lay outside the gene matches. The CDR3 here is CSARGNRDRGRDTQYF. In DNA, the CDR3 is TGCAGTGCTAGGGGCAACCGGGACAGGGGAAGGGATACGCAGTATTTT.

This clonotype appeared many times. An end of the junction differs from the germline gene, which may be a read error. The chain carries TRBV7-3 and TRBJ2-3, with 9 bases fitting TRBD2. CDR3 size: 15 residues. Germline V gene lookup returns CDR1 SGHTA and CDR2 FQGTGA. The CDR3 region is CASSLSGTSIDTQYF. DNA of the CDR3: TGTGCCAGCAGCTTAAGTGGGACTAGCATAGATACGCAGTATTTT.

This clonotype occurred a few times. This sequence joins TRBV4-3 and TRBJ2-1; TRBD2 matches 10 bases. After removal of 6 bases from V and 9 bases from J, the junction contained 11 bases not matched to a gene. There are 15 residues in the CDR3. Germline CDR1 and CDR2: LGHNA and YSLEER. In DNA form, the CDR3 reads TGCGCCAGCAGGCATAGCGGGGGGCCCGGTAGTGAGCAGTTCTTC. This translates into CASRHSGGPGSEQFF.

In this sample, this clonotype turned up a few times. The chain is built from TRBV9 and TRBJ2-7; TRBD1 aligns across 10 bases. The CDR3 consists of 15 residues. Germline loops: CDR1 SGDLS, CDR2 YYNGEE. Trimming removed 3 bases from V and 4 bases from J; junction bases left unmatched: 7. This CDR3 is CASSAPGQGIYEQYF. CDR3 nucleotides: TGTGCCAGCAGCGCGCCGGGACAGGGGATATACGAGCAGTACTTC.

The chain carries TRBV5-1 and TRBJ1-2; D possibly corresponds to TRBD1 (5 bases). The germline V gene has CDR1 SGHRS and CDR2 YFSETQ. The CDR3 consists of 14 residues. V shed 2 bases and J shed 6 bases, with 14 bases lying between them. The CDR3 spells CASSLQAQVDGYTF. DNA for the CDR3: TGCGCCAGCAGCTTACAGGCCCAAGTCGATGGCTACACCTTC.

The CDR3 reads CASSRGLAGGPVAGELFF. CDR3 in DNA: TGCGCCAGCAGCCGAGGACTAGCGGGGGGGCCCGTCGCCGGGGAGCTGTTTTTT. V and J are TRBV5-1 and TRBJ2-2, with TRBD2 matching over 15 bases. After removal of 4 bases from V and 6 bases from J, the junction contained 10 bases not matched to a gene. The CDR3 is made up of 18 amino acids. Germline loops: CDR1 SGHRS, CDR2 YFSETQ.

This clonotype was seen only a few times. The chain joins TRBV4-2 to TRBJ2-1; 7 bases line up with TRBD2. The germline gives CDR1 LGHNA, CDR2 YNFKEQ. V lost 4 bases and J lost 0; bases outside the gene matches: 6. The CDR3 is made up of 16 amino acids. The CDR3, as DNA: TGTGCCAGCAGCCCTCGGGGGGTGAGCTCCTACAATGAGCAGTTCTTC. It is translated as CASSPRGVSSYNEQFF.

This clonotype has just a few counts. J is TRBJ1-4 and V is TRBV7-9, with D hard to call. V lost 8 bases to trimming and J lost 0 bases, with 10 bases between them. The CDR3 contains 14 residues. From germline, CDR1 is SEHNR and CDR2 FQNEAQ (reference sequence). The CDR3 nucleotides are TGTGCCAGCGGTGGGATTGCAACTAATGAAAAACTGTTTTTT. It is translated as CASGGIATNEKLFF. Complete variable domain (other parts from reference TRBV7-9 and TRBJ1-4): DTGVSQNPRHKITKRGQNVTFRCDPISEHNRLYWYRQTLGQGPEFLTYFQNEAQLEKSRLLSDRFSAERPKGSFSTLEIQRTEQGDSAMYLCASGGIATNEKLFFGSGTQLSVL.

This clonotype showed up just a few times. The rearrangement uses TRBV7-2 and TRBJ2-2; 8 bases map to TRBD2. The CDR3 has 17 residues. With V trimmed by 0 bases and J by 6 bases, 9 bases remained unmatched. Germline V gene sequence: CDR1 SGHTA, CDR2 FQGNSA. The CDR3 sequence: CASSLAGTSGYAGELFF. In DNA form, the CDR3 reads TGTGCCAGCAGCTTAGCAGGGACTAGTGGCTACGCCGGGGAGCTGTTTTTT.

This clonotype showed up just a few times. The rearrangement uses TRBV28 and TRBJ1-5, with D perhaps TRBD1 (5 bases). With 6 bases removed from V and 4 bases from J, the gap between germline ends came to 13 bases. There are 14 residues in the CDR3. Looked up from germline, CDR1 is MDHEN and CDR2 is SYDVKM. CDR3 sequence reads: CASSDGGVNQPQHF. The CDR3 coding sequence is TGTGCCAGCAGCGACGGGGGGGTAAATCAGCCCCAGCATTTT.

The table lists this clonotype with many counts. V gene TRBV4-1 combines with J gene TRBJ2-1, with 8 bases fitting TRBD2. The CDR3 covers 16 residues. V shed 3 bases, J shed 0 bases, and the junction held 4 bases outside the gene matches. Germline-derived CDR1 and CDR2 are MGHRA and YSYEKL. The CDR3 here is CASSHSGGSSYNEQFF. CDR3 bases: TGCGCCAGCAGCCACTCGGGGGGGAGCTCCTACAATGAGCAGTTCTTC.

The rearrangement links TRBV20-1 to TRBJ2-3; 7 bases are a match to TRBD2. The trim removed 6 bases at V and 0 bases at J, leaving 6 bases unmatched. This CDR3 is 14 amino acids long. Germline V gene data show CDR1 as DFQATT and CDR2 as SNEGSKA (reference sequence). The CDR3 loop is CSATTGGSTDTQYF. DNA of the CDR3: TGCAGTGCAACGACGGGGGGTAGCACAGATACGCAGTATTTT.

The CDR3 reads CASSARDRAYEQYF. For the CDR3, the DNA is TGTGCCAGCAGTGCCCGGGACAGGGCCTACGAGCAGTACTTC. The chain has TRBV2 and TRBJ2-7; 9 nucleotides align to TRBD1. The CDR3 consists of 14 residues. The junction had 3 bases not matched to a gene; V was cut back by 4 bases and J by 2 bases. Germline lookup yields CDR1 SNHLY and CDR2 FYNNEI.

This chain connects TRBV12-3 or TRBV12-4 to TRBJ2-5, with D hard to call. CDR3 length: 13 amino acids. The V and J ends lost 3 bases and 5 bases respectively, with 10 bases between them. The chain's CDR3 is CASSLAALETQYF. Written as DNA, the CDR3 is TGTGCCAGCAGTTTGGCCGCTCTGGAGACCCAGTACTTC.

The chain has TRBV6-5 and TRBJ1-1; D not certain. The germline V gene has CDR1 MNHEY and CDR2 SVGAGI. V lost 0 bases and J 0 bases, leaving 8 bases between the germline ends. The CDR3 is made up of 15 amino acids. The CDR3: CASSYSRNMNTEAFF. The CDR3 nucleotides read TGTGCCAGCAGTTACTCTAGGAACATGAACACTGAAGCTTTCTTT.

This chain joins TRBV28 and TRBJ1-3; unclear D gene. Germline V gives CDR1 MDHEN, CDR2 SYDVKM. This CDR3 is built from 13 residues. Trimming took 8 bases from V and 5 from J, leaving 13 bases between them. CDR3 sequence reads: CASFRDKRNTIYF. The CDR3 region has the DNA TGTGCCAGCTTCCGGGATAAGAGAAACACCATATATTTT.

This clonotype was seen a handful of times. V gene TRBV28 combines with J gene TRBJ2-7; D may be TRBD1 or TRBD2 (5 bases each). This CDR3 has 15 amino acids. Per the germline V gene, CDR1 is MDHEN and CDR2 is SYDVKM. With 5 bases removed from V and 2 bases from J, the gap between germline ends came to 16 bases. The DNA for the CDR3 is TGTGCCAGCAGTCCCGGGACCCGGATAACCTACGAGCAGTACTTC. Translation gives CASSPGTRITYEQYF.

The V and J genes are TRBV25-1 and TRBJ2-3, with TRBD2 matching 7 bases. There are 15 residues in the CDR3. V lost 3 bases, J lost 0 bases, and 3 bases stayed unmatched. Germline CDR1 is MGHDK and CDR2 is SYGVNS. CDR3 DNA sequence: TGTGCCAGCAGTGAGCTAGCGGCTAGCACAGATACGCAGTATTTT. This translates into CASSELAASTDTQYF. The whole variable domain, remainder taken from reference TRBV25-1 and TRBJ2-3, is EADIYQTPRYLVIGTGKKITLECSQTMGHDKMYWYQQDPGMELHLIHYSYGVNSTEKGDLSSESTVSRIRTEHFPLTLESARPSHTSQYLCASSELAASTDTQYFGPGTRLTVL.

The V call is TRBV7-6, the J call TRBJ2-2, with 11 bases fitting TRBD1. Germline-derived CDR1 and CDR2 are SGHVS and FNYEAQ. This CDR3 contains 16 residues. The V gene end was trimmed by 0 bases and the J gene end by 6 bases; junction bases not matched to a gene: 3. As DNA, the CDR3 is TGTGCCAGCAGCTTAGCGGCGGGACAGGGGGCCGGGGAGCTGTTTTTT. Its translation: CASSLAAGQGAGELFF.

This clonotype was counted ten times or more. The CDR3 region is CAISRRVQGETQYF. The CDR3 DNA sequence: TGTGCCATCAGCCGACGGGTTCAAGGGGAGACCCAGTACTTC. The chain has TRBV10-3 and TRBJ2-5; D is ambiguous. V shed 6 bases and J shed 5 bases, with 16 bases lying between them. This CDR3 contains 14 residues. Germline V gene data show CDR1 as ENHRY and CDR2 as SYGVKD.

This clonotype was observed many times. The CDR3 here is CASSSGTHQETQYF. CDR3 nucleotides: TGTGCCAGCAGCTCCGGGACACACCAAGAGACCCAGTACTTC. This chain uses TRBV12-3 or TRBV12-4 with TRBJ2-5; D possibly corresponds to TRBD1 (6 bases). The ends were cut back, 6 bases at V and 0 bases at J, with 11 bases in the middle. The CDR3 is made up of 14 amino acids.